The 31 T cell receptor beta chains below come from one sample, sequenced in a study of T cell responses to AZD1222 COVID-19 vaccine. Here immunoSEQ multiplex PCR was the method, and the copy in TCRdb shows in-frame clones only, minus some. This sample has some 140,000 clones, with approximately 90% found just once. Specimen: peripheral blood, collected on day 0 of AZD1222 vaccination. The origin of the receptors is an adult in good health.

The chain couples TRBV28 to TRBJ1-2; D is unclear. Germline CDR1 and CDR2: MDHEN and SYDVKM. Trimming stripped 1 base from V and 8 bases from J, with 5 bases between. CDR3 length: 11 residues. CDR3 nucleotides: TGTGCCAGCAGTTTATTGGGGGGCTACACCTTC. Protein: CASSLLGGYTF.

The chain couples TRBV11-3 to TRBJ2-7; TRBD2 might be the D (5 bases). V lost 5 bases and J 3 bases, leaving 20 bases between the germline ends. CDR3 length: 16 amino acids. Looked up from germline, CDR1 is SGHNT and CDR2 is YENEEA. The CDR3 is CASSAAWGERNYEQYF. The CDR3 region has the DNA TGTGCCAGCAGCGCGGCCTGGGGAGAGCGGAACTACGAGCAGTACTTC.

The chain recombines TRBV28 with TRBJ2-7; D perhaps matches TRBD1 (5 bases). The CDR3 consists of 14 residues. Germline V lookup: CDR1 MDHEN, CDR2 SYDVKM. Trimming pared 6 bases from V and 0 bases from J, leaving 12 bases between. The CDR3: CASRTMTASYEQYF. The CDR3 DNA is TGTGCCAGCAGAACTATGACAGCCTCCTACGAGCAGTACTTC.

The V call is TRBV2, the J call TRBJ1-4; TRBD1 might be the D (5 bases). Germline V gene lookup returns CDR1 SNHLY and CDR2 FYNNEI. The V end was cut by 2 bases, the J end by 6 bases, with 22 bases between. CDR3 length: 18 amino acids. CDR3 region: CASSEHPPRVISDEKLFF. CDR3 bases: TGTGCCAGCAGTGAACACCCGCCCAGGGTCATTAGCGATGAAAAACTGTTTTTT.

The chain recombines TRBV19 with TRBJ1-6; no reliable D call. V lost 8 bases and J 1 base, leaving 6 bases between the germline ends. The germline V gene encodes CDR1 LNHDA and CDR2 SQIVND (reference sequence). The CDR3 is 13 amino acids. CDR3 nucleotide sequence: TGTGCCAGTCAGAGATCCTATAATTCACCCCTCCACTTT. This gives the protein CASQRSYNSPLHF. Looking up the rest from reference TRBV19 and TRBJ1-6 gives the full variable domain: DGGITQSPKYLFRKEGQNVTLSCEQNLNHDAMYWYRQDPGQGLRLIYYSQIVNDFQKGDIAEGYSVSREKKESFPLTVTSAQKNPTAFYLCASQRSYNSPLHFGNGTRLTVT.

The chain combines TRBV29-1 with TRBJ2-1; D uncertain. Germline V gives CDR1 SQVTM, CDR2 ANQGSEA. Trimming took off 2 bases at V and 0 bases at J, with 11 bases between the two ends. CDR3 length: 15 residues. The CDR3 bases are TGCAGCGTTGAACTACTGAGGAGCTCCTACAATGAGCAGTTCTTC. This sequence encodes CSVELLRSSYNEQFF.

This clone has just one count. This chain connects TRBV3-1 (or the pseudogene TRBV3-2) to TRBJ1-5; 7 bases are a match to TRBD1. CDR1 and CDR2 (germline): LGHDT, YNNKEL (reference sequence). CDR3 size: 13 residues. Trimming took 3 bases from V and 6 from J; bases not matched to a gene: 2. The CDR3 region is CASSQGQPQPQHF. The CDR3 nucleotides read TGTGCCAGCAGCCAGGGACAGCCTCAGCCCCAGCATTTT.

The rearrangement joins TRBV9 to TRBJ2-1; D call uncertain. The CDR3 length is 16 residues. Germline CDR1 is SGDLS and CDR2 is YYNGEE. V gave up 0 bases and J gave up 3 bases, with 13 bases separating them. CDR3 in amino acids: CASSVALPTYYNEQFF. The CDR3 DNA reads TGTGCCAGCAGCGTAGCCCTTCCAACCTACTACAATGAGCAGTTCTTC.

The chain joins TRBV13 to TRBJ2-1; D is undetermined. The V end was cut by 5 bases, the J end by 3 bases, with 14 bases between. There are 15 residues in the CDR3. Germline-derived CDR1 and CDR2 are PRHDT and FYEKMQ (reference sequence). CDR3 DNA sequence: TGTGCCAGCAGCCCAGGATTAACCTTCTACAATGAGCAGTTCTTC. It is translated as CASSPGLTFYNEQFF.

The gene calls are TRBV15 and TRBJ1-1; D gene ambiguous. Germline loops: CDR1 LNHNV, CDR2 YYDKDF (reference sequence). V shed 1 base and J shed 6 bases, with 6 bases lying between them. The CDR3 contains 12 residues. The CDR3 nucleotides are TGTGCCACCAGCAGAGGGTCAGCTGAAGCTTTCTTT. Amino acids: CATSRGSAEAFF.

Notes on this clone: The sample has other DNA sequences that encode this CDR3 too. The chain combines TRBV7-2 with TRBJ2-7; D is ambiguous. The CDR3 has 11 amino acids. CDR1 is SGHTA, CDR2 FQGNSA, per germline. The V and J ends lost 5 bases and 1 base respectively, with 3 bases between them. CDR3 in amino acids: CASSPSYEQYF. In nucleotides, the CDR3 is TGTGCCAGCAGCCCTTCCTACGAGCAGTACTTC.

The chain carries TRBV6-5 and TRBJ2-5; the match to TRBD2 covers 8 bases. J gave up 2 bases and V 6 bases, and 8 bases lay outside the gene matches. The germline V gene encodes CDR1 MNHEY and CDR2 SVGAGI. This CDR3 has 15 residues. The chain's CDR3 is CASSRQRGPQETQYF. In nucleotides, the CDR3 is TGTGCCAGCAGCCGTCAGCGGGGGCCGCAAGAGACCCAGTACTTC.

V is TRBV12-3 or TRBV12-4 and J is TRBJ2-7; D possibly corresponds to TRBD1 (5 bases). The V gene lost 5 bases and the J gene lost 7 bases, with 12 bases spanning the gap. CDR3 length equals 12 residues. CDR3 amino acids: CASSPQGREQYF. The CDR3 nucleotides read TGTGCCAGCAGTCCCCAGGGAAGGGAGCAGTACTTC.

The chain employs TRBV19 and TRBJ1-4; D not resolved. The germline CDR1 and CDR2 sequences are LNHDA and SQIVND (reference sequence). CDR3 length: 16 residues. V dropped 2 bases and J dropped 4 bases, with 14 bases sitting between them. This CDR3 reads CASSIRLAAFNEKLFF. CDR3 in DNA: TGTGCCAGTAGTATACGACTCGCAGCCTTTAATGAAAAACTGTTTTTT.

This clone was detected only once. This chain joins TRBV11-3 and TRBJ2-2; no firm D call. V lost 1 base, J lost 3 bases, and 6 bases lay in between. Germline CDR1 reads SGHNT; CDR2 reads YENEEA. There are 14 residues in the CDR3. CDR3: CASSLVGYTGELFF. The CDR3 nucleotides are TGTGCCAGCAGCTTAGTAGGCTACACCGGGGAGCTGTTTTTT.

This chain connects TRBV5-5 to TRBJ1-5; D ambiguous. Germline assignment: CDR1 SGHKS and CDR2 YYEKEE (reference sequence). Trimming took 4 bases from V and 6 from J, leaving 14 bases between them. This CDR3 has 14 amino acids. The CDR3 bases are TGTGCCAGCAGCAGAAGGGCGGGCCCTCAGCCCCAGCATTTT. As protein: CASSRRAGPQPQHF.

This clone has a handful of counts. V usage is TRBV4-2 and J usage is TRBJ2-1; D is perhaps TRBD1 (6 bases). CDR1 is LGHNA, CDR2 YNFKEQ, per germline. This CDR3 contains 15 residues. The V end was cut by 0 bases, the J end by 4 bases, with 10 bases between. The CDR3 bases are TGTGCCAGCAGCCAAGAGGGGCAGGGGTACAATGAGCAGTTCTTC. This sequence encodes CASSQEGQGYNEQFF.

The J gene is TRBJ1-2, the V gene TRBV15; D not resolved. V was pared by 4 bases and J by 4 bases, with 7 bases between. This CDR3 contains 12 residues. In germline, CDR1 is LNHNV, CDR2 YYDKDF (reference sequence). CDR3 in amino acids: CATSTDFYGYTF. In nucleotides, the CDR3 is TGTGCCACCAGCACCGACTTCTATGGCTACACCTTC.

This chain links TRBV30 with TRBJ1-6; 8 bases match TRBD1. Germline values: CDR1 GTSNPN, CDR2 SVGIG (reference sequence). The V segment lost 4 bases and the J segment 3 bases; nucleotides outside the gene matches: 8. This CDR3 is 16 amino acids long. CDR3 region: CAWKFAGGDYNSPLHF. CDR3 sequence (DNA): TGTGCCTGGAAGTTTGCAGGGGGCGACTATAATTCACCCCTCCACTTT. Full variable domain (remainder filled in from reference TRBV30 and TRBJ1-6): SQTIHQWPATLVQPVGSPLSLECTVEGTSNPNLYWYRQAAGRGLQLLFYSVGIGQISSEVPQNLSASRPQDRQFILSSKKLLLSDSGFYLCAWKFAGGDYNSPLHFGNGTRLTVT.

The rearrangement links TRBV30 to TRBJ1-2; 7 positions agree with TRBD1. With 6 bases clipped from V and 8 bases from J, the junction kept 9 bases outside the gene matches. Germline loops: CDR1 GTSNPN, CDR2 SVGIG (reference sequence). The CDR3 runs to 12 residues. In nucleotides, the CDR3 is TGTGCCTGTACCCGACAGGGTGACGGCTACACCTTC. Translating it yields CACTRQGDGYTF.

CDR3 protein: CASSHGGGRLEQYF. DNA of the CDR3: TGTGCCAGCAGCCACGGGGGAGGACGCTTAGAGCAGTACTTC. The genes are TRBV14 and TRBJ2-7, with a weak D call TRBD2 (6 bases). CDR1 and CDR2 from the germline V gene are SGHDN and FVKESK. This CDR3 spans 14 amino acids. Trimming removed 3 bases at V and 7 bases at J, with 16 bases between.

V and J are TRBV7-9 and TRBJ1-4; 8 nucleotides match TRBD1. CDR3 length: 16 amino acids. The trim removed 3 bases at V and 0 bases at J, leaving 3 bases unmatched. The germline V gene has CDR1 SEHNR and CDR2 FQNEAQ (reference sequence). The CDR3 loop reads CASSFGTGPTNEKLFF. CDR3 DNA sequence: TGTGCCAGCAGCTTCGGGACAGGCCCAACTAATGAAAAACTGTTTTTT.

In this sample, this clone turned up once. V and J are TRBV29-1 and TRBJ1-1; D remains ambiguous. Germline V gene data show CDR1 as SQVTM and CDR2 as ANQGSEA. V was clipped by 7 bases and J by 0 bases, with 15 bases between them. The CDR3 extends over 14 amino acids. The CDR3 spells CSALDQDMNTEAFF. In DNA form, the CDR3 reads TGCAGCGCCTTAGACCAGGATATGAACACTGAAGCTTTCTTT.

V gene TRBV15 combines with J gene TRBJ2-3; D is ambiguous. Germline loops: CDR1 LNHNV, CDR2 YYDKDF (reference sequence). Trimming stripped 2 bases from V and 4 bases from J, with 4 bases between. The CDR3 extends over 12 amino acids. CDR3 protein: CATSRSSDTQYF. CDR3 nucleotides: TGTGCCACCAGCAGAAGCTCAGATACGCAGTATTTT. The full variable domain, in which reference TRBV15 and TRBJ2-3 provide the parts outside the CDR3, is DAMVIQNPRYQVTQFGKPVTLSCSQTLNHNVMYWYQQKSSQAPKLLFHYYDKDFNNEADTPDNFQSRRPNTSFCFLDIRSPGLGDTAMYLCATSRSSDTQYFGPGTRLTVL.

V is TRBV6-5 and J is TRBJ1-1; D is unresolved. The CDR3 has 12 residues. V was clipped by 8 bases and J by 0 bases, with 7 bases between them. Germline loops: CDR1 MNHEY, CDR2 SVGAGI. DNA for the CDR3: TGTGCCAGCGCCCAGTTGAACACTGAAGCTTTCTTT. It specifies CASAQLNTEAFF.

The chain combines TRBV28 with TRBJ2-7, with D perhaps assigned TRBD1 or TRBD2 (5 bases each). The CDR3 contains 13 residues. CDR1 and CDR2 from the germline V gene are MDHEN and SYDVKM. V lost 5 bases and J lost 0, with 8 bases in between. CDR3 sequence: CASSRGRSYEQYF. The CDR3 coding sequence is TGTGCCAGCAGTCGGGGCCGCTCCTACGAGCAGTACTTC.

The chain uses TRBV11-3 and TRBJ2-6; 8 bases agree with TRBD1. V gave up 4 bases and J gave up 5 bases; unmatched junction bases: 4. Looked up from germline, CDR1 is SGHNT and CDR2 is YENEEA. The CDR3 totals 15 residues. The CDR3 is CASSYRQGWANVLTF. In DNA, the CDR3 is TGTGCCAGCAGCTATCGACAGGGGTGGGCCAACGTCCTGACTTTC.

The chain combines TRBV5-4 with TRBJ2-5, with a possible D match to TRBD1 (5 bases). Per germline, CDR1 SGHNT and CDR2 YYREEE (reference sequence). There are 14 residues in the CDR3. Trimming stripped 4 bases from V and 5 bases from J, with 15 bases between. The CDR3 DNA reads TGTGCCAGCAGCATCGACCCGTCAGGGGAGACCCAGTACTTC. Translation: CASSIDPSGETQYF.

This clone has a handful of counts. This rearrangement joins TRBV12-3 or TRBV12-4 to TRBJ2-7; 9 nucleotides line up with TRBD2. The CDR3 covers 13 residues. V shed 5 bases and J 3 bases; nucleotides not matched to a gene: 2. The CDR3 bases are TGTGCCAGCAGTCCGACTAGCGGCTACGAGCAGTACTTC. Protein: CASSPTSGYEQYF.

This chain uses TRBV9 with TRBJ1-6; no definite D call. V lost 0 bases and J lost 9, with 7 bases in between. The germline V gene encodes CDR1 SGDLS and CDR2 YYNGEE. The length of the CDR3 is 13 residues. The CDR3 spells CASSVGTSSPLHF. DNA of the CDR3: TGTGCCAGCAGCGTAGGGACGTCTTCACCCCTCCACTTT. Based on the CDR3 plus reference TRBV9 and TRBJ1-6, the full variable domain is DSGVTQTPKHLITATGQRVTLRCSPRSGDLSVYWYQQSLDQGLQFLIQYYNGEERAKGNILERFSAQQFPDLHSELNLSSLELGDSALYFCASSVGTSSPLHFGNGTRLTVT.

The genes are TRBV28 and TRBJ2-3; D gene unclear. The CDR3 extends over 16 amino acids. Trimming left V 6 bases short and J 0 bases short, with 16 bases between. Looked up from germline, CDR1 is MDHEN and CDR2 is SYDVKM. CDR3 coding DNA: TGTGCCAGCAGCTTCGGGCAGTCCACAAGCACAGATACGCAGTATTTT. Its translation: CASSFGQSTSTDTQYF.